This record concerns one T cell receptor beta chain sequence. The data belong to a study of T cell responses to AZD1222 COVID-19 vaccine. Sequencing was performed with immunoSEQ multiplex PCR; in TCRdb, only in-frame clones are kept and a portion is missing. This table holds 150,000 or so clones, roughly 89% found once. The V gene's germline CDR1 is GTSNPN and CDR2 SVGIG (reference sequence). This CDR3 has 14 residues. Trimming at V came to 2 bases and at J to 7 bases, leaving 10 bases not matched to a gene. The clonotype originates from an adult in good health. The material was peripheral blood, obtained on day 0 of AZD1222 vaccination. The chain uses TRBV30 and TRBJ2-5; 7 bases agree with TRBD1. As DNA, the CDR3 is TGTGCCTGGAGTCCCCCGGACAGGAGGAGGACCCAGTACTTC. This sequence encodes CAWSPPDRRRTQYF.